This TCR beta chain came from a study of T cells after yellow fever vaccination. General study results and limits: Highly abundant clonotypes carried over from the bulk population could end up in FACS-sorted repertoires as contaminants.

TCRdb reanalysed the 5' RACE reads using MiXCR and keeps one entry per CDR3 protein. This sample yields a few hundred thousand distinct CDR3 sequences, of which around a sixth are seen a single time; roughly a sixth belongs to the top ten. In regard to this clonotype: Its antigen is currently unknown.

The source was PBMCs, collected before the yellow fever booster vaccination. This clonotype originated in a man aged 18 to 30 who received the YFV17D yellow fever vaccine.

The CDR3 reads CASSTVGGEYNEQFF. The CDR3 DNA reads as TGTGCCAGCAGCACCGTAGGGGGGGAGTACAATGAGCAGTTCTTC. The rearrangement joins TRBV7-2 to TRBJ2-1; possible D gene TRBD2, 7 bases. V lost 5 bases to trimming and J lost 4 bases, with 15 bases between them. The CDR3 sequence is 15 residues long. Germline CDR1 is SGHTA and CDR2 is FQGNSA.